The rows below give T cell receptor beta chains drawn from one sample of a study of graft-versus-host responses after intestinal transplantation. Only in-frame clones appear in the TCRdb table, and some are missing; sequencing was by immunoSEQ multiplex PCR. This table holds under 85,000 clones, roughly 94% found once. For these TCRs, the target antigens are not known. Sequences were derived from unstimulated CD8+ T cells sorted from spleen or lymph node cells, sampled before intestinal transplant. The origin of the receptors is a human donor who received an intestinal transplant. Each CDR3 is given with its conserved first and last residue. D genes are given only for firm matches. Clone size is not always given. Where it is, it says once, few, many or a class for expanded clones.

TGTGCCAGCAGCTTAGCGCTTGACCGAGTTAACTATGGCTACACCTTC | CASSLALDRVNYGYTF | TRBV11-2 | - | TRBJ1-2 | -
TGCGCCAGCAGCTTGCTTGACGGTCCGAACACCGGGGAGCTGTTTTTT | CASSLLDGPNTGELFF | TRBV5-1 | once | TRBJ2-2 | -
TGTGCCAGCATCAATAACCCCGGCACAGATACGCAGTATTTT | CASINNPGTDTQYF | TRBV2 | - | TRBJ2-3 | -
TGCAGCGTTGAAAGTGGGACCAAAAACATTCAGTACTTC | CSVESGTKNIQYF | TRBV29-1 | - | TRBJ2-4 | -
TGTGCCGTCTCAGGGGGCGCCGATCAGCCCCAGCATTTT | CAVSGGADQPQHF | TRBV7-7 | - | TRBJ1-5 | TRBD1
TGTGCCAGCACTCGAACGGACGGAAGCTCCTACAATGAGCAGTTCTTC | CASTRTDGSSYNEQFF | TRBV5-4 | - | TRBJ2-1 | -
TGTGCCAGCAGTGTAACAGGGGGCCTACCCTACGAGCAGTACTTC | CASSVTGGLPYEQYF | TRBV6-5 | - | TRBJ2-7 | TRBD1
TGTGCCAGCAGCTCCGTCCGCGAGGTGGGAGGGAATTCACCCCTCCACTTT | CASSSVREVGGNSPLHF | TRBV28 | - | TRBJ1-6 | -
TGTGCCTGGAGCCCCTTAGGGCGAACAAACAGGGGAGGCGAGGAGACCCAGTACTTC | CAWSPLGRTNRGGEETQYF | TRBV30 | - | TRBJ2-5 | -
TGTGCCAGCAGTCCCAACTGGGACAGCAACACTGAAGCTTTCTTT | CASSPNWDSNTEAFF | TRBV2 | - | TRBJ1-1 | TRBD1
TGCGCCAGCAGCTCATGGACGGGACAGGGCGTCTACGAGCAGTACTTC | CASSSWTGQGVYEQYF | TRBV5-1 | - | TRBJ2-7 | TRBD1
TGCGCCAGCAGTTACGACAGTATTAATCAGCCCCAGCATTTT | CASSYDSINQPQHF | TRBV4-1 | - | TRBJ1-5 | -
TGTGCCAGCAGCGTTGGAACAGGGGGTAATCAGCCCCAGCATTTT | CASSVGTGGNQPQHF | TRBV9 | - | TRBJ1-5 | TRBD1
TGTGCCAGCAGTTTACAGGGATCTTACAAGGACACTGAAGCTTTCTTT | CASSLQGSYKDTEAFF | TRBV27 | - | TRBJ1-1 | -
TGTGCCACCAGCGCCAGGCATGGAGAGACAGCCCTCTCCTACGAGCAGTACTTC | CATSARHGETALSYEQYF | TRBV15 | - | TRBJ2-7 | -
TGCGCCAGCAGCCAAGTTGCTGTAAGCTCCTACGAGCAGTACTTC | CASSQVAVSSYEQYF | TRBV4-1 | once | TRBJ2-7 | -
TGCGCCAGCAGCCAAGAAACGTTCTCCTACGAGCAGTACTTC | CASSQETFSYEQYF | TRBV4-1 | once | TRBJ2-7 | -
TGTGCCAGCAGCTTAGGTCCCCTAGCGGGAGACGAGCAGTACTTC | CASSLGPLAGDEQYF | TRBV7-6 | - | TRBJ2-7 | TRBD2
TGTGCCAGCAGCGCCGGACAGGACGCAACTAATGAAAAACTGTTTTTT | CASSAGQDATNEKLFF | TRBV9 | - | TRBJ1-4 | TRBD1
TGCGCCAGCAGCCTACGGACTAGCGGGGATATATCCTACAATGAGCAGTTCTTC | CASSLRTSGDISYNEQFF | TRBV5-1 | - | TRBJ2-1 | TRBD2
TGTGCCAGCAGCTTGTTAGATACGCAGTATTTT | CASSLLDTQYF | TRBV5-5 | - | TRBJ2-3 | -
TGTGCCTGGAGCGACCGGGACCAATATGGCTACACCTTC | CAWSDRDQYGYTF | TRBV30 | - | TRBJ1-2 | -
TGTGCCACCAGCAGGGGGTTGGATTGGACAGATACGAAAAGCTCTGGAAACACCATATATTTT | CATSRGLDWTDTKSSGNTIYF | TRBV15 | - | TRBJ1-3 | -
TGTGCCAGCAGCTTAGGCACCTACAATGAGCAGTTCTTC | CASSLGTYNEQFF | TRBV11-3 | - | TRBJ2-1 | -
TGTGCCTGGAGTGAAGGACAGGGCACAGATACGCAGTATTTT | CAWSEGQGTDTQYF | TRBV30 | - | TRBJ2-3 | TRBD1
TGTGCCAGCTCATTGCGGACAGGGGGCGAGACTGAAGCTTTCTTT | CASSLRTGGETEAFF | TRBV18 | - | TRBJ1-1 | TRBD1
TGCGCCAGCTACGTGGGGAGGGAAGGCTACACCTTC | CASYVGREGYTF | TRBV5-1 | - | TRBJ1-2 | -
TGTGCCAGCAGTTCTAGCGGCCTAGCCTACGAGCAGTACTTC | CASSSSGLAYEQYF | TRBV27 | - | TRBJ2-7 | TRBD2
TGTGCCAGCAGATCCTCCCGAGACTCCCACTACGAGCAGTACTTC | CASRSSRDSHYEQYF | TRBV27 | - | TRBJ2-7 | -
TGTGCCAGCAGCTTGGGAGGGCCTGGCGGACAAGCTTTCTTT | CASSLGGPGGQAFF | TRBV5-6 | once | TRBJ1-1 | -
TGTGCCAGCAGTGAACGTAGCACAGATACGCAGTATTTT | CASSERSTDTQYF | TRBV6-4 | - | TRBJ2-3 | -
TGTGCCAGCACCACGACAGGGGACTATGGCTACACCTTC | CASTTTGDYGYTF | TRBV27 | - | TRBJ1-2 | TRBD1
TGCGCCAGCAGCCAACGGGATAGGGGGCTCGGGGAGCTGTTTTTT | CASSQRDRGLGELFF | TRBV4-1 | - | TRBJ2-2 | TRBD1